A single sample is the source of the 28 T cell receptor beta chains below, sequenced in a study of Ad26.COV2.S vaccination and SARS-CoV-2 variants. The data were produced by immunoSEQ multiplex PCR, yet TCRdb's version contains in-frame clones alone and is incomplete. Of approximately 420,000 clones in the sample, approximately 88% were seen once. This sample's treatment: some 19 received Ad26.COV2.S at low or high dose, single or two shots; several received placebo; per-sample allocation not given. Sample collection was performed on day 63 after the first vaccine or placebo injection. The sample was peripheral blood, taken in a trial of Ad26.COV2.S vaccine versus placebo. The receptors stem from a person aged 18 to 59 who received the Ad26.COV2.S COVID-19 vaccine or a placebo.

The chain combines TRBV6-6 with TRBJ2-4; D not resolved. The CDR3 covers 18 residues. Trimming took off 5 bases at V and 0 bases at J, with 20 bases between the two ends. Germline V lookup: CDR1 MNHNY, CDR2 SVGAGI (reference sequence). CDR3 residues: CASSPRHLGFLAKNIQYF. The CDR3 DNA sequence: TGTGCCAGCAGTCCACGCCATTTGGGCTTTCTAGCCAAAAACATTCAGTACTTC.

In this sample, this clone turned up once. The chain uses TRBV19 and TRBJ1-5, with 9 bases fitting TRBD1. Losses at the gene ends were 2 bases for V and 5 bases for J; bases not matched to a gene: 4. The CDR3 contains 15 residues. Germline V lookup: CDR1 LNHDA, CDR2 SQIVND (reference sequence). CDR3 DNA: TGTGCCAGTAGTATAATGAGGGACAGGGATCAGCCCCAGCATTTT. Its translation: CASSIMRDRDQPQHF.

This sequence joins TRBV29-1 and TRBJ1-1, with TRBD1 as a possible D gene (6 bases). This CDR3 is built from 13 residues. V was trimmed by 5 bases and J by 4 bases, leaving 14 bases between them. Germline V gives CDR1 SQVTM, CDR2 ANQGSEA. The CDR3 reads CSVMTGDSTEAFF. The CDR3 DNA reads as TGCAGCGTTATGACAGGTGATAGCACTGAAGCTTTCTTT.

This rearrangement joins TRBV6-2 or TRBV6-3 to TRBJ1-2; unclear D gene. Trimming cost V 2 bases and J 10 bases, with 14 bases left between them. CDR1 MNHEY and CDR2 SVGEGT come from the germline V gene. The CDR3 has 13 amino acids. DNA for the CDR3: TGTGCCAGCAGTTACCCCTCGGGCATCTCCTACACCTTC. It codes for CASSYPSGISYTF.

The chain links TRBV30 to TRBJ1-5; no clear D. Germline CDR1 and CDR2: GTSNPN and SVGIG (reference sequence). The CDR3 loop spans 14 amino acids. V lost 1 base and J lost 6, with 13 bases in between. The CDR3 DNA sequence: TGTGCCTGGAGTGCAAGGGTAGGCCCTCAGCCCCAGCATTTT. Its translation is CAWSARVGPQPQHF.

The rearrangement links TRBV2 to TRBJ2-3, with 7 bases fitting TRBD2. The CDR3 length is 16 residues. J lost 1 base, V lost 3 bases, and 7 bases had no gene match. CDR1 and CDR2 (germline): SNHLY, FYNNEI. The CDR3 sequence: CASSDGRGRRTDTQYF. The CDR3 DNA follows: TGTGCCAGCAGTGATGGGCGGGGGAGGCGCACAGATACGCAGTATTTT.

The gene calls are TRBV7-3 and TRBJ2-1; 9 bases are shared with TRBD1. The junction had 2 bases not matched to a gene; V was cut back by 3 bases and J by 2 bases. Germline values: CDR1 SGHTA, CDR2 FQGTGA. The CDR3 spans 15 residues. The CDR3 bases are TGTGCCAGCAGCTTTAGACAGGGGGCCTACAATGAGCAGTTCTTC. Its protein is CASSFRQGAYNEQFF.

The chain recombines TRBV11-2 with TRBJ2-3; D unclear. This CDR3 is built from 15 residues. V was shortened by 1 base and J by 2 bases, with 10 bases between the two germline ends. In germline, CDR1 is SGHAT, CDR2 FQNNGV. The CDR3 loop is CASSLGARHTDTQYF. CDR3 sequence (DNA): TGTGCCAGCAGCTTAGGGGCTAGACACACAGATACGCAGTATTTT.

A single count supports this clone. This rearrangement joins TRBV28 to TRBJ2-2; no reliable D call. The CDR3 is 15 amino acids. Between the trimmed V and J ends, which lost 5 bases and 3 bases, there was a span of 13 bases. Germline CDR1 reads MDHEN; CDR2 reads SYDVKM. CDR3 nucleotide sequence: TGTGCCAGCAGTGACCGCGGCATTTACACCGGGGAGCTGTTTTTT. Translating gives CASSDRGIYTGELFF.

The chain is built from TRBV27 and TRBJ2-5; 7 nucleotides agree with TRBD2. Trimming at V came to 4 bases and at J to 4 bases, leaving 9 bases not matched to a gene. CDR3 length equals 15 residues. Looked up from germline, CDR1 is MNHEY and CDR2 is SMNVEV (reference sequence). In DNA form, the CDR3 reads TGTGCCAGCAGTTCTACTCGGACTAGGATAGAGACCCAGTACTTC. This codes for CASSSTRTRIETQYF.

The gene calls are TRBV6-2 or TRBV6-3 and TRBJ2-5, with TRBD2 identical over 10 bases. Losses at the gene ends were 5 bases for V and 0 bases for J; bases not matched to a gene: 9. CDR3 length: 17 residues. Germline values: CDR1 MNHEY, CDR2 SVGEGT. In DNA form, the CDR3 reads TGTGCCAGCAGTAAACCTACTAGCGGGATGTACCAAGAGACCCAGTACTTC. It encodes CASSKPTSGMYQETQYF.

The chain combines TRBV27 with TRBJ1-4; D gene uncertain. Trimming took off 3 bases at V and 0 bases at J, with 5 bases between the two ends. This CDR3 spans 14 amino acids. Germline V gives CDR1 MNHEY, CDR2 SMNVEV (reference sequence). DNA of the CDR3: TGTGCCAGCAGTTTGCGAGCAACTAATGAAAAACTGTTTTTT. This sequence encodes CASSLRATNEKLFF.

This chain links TRBV6-5 with TRBJ2-5; D may be TRBD2 (6 bases). Germline V CDR1 and CDR2: MNHEY, SVGAGI. This CDR3 is built from 14 residues. Trimming took off 0 bases at V and 3 bases at J, with 8 bases between the two ends. The CDR3 DNA is TGTGCCAGCAGTTACTCAGGAGGGAAAGAGACCCAGTACTTC. Translation: CASSYSGGKETQYF.

About this clone itself: Other DNA sequences in the sample encode the same CDR3. This chain joins TRBV7-9 and TRBJ2-2; no clear D gene. Germline CDR1 is SEHNR and CDR2 is FQNEAQ (reference sequence). CDR3 length: 11 amino acids. V lost 3 bases to trimming and J lost 6 bases, with 2 bases between them. The CDR3: CASSFPGELFF. CDR3 in DNA: TGTGCCAGCAGCTTCCCCGGGGAGCTGTTTTTT.

V gene TRBV27 combines with J gene TRBJ2-1; TRBD1 matches at 9 bases. CDR3 size: 19 residues. Germline V gene sequence: CDR1 MNHEY, CDR2 SMNVEV (reference sequence). Trimming cost V 0 bases and J 3 bases; bases outside gene matches: 12. CDR3 coding DNA: TGTGCCAGCAGTTTATCCCACTCCGAGACAGGGGGTATCTACAATGAGCAGTTCTTC. Its protein is CASSLSHSETGGIYNEQFF.

As concerns this clone: Other DNA sequences within the sample encode an identical CDR3. This chain links TRBV4-3 with TRBJ2-3; 11 bases map to TRBD1. The V gene end was trimmed by 4 bases and the J gene end by 3 bases; junction bases not matched to a gene: 3. Germline V gene data show CDR1 as LGHNA and CDR2 as YSLEER. This CDR3 spans 15 amino acids. In DNA, the CDR3 is TGCGCCAGCAGCCCGAGGGACAGGGGGACAGATACGCAGTATTTT. It is translated as CASSPRDRGTDTQYF.

V is TRBV11-2 and J is TRBJ2-1; 9 positions agree with TRBD1. The CDR3 is 15 residues long. Germline values: CDR1 SGHAT, CDR2 FQNNGV. Trimming cost V 5 bases and J 0 bases; bases outside gene matches: 2. The CDR3 reads CASSETGGSYNEQFF. CDR3 sequence (DNA): TGTGCCAGCAGCGAGACAGGGGGCTCCTACAATGAGCAGTTCTTC.

This clone was seen only once. The V call is TRBV20-1, the J call TRBJ1-5; D is unclear. The CDR3 has 16 amino acids. V was cut by 3 bases and J by 2 bases, with 17 bases left in between. Per the germline V gene, CDR1 is DFQATT and CDR2 is SNEGSKA (reference sequence). CDR3 nucleotides: TGCAGTGCTAGTCGGTCTGGAGGAATTGGCAATCAGCCCCAGCATTTT. Translation: CSASRSGGIGNQPQHF.

This clone was observed a handful of times. The V gene is TRBV5-4, the J gene TRBJ2-1; perhaps TRBD2 as D (6 bases). The CDR3 has 14 residues. Germline loops: CDR1 SGHNT, CDR2 YYREEE (reference sequence). Trimming shortened V by 2 bases and J by 5 bases, and 11 bases separated the two germline ends. The CDR3 DNA reads as TGTGCCAGCAGCTTAACGGCTAGCGACAATGAGCAGTTCTTC. Amino acid sequence: CASSLTASDNEQFF.

The genes are TRBV25-1 and TRBJ2-1, with TRBD1 matching 7 bases. This CDR3 has 18 residues. Losses at the gene ends were 4 bases for V and 8 bases for J; bases not matched to a gene: 20. Germline V gives CDR1 MGHDK, CDR2 SYGVNS. DNA of the CDR3: TGTGCCAGCAGTGGAATTATCGCTCCGGGACAGCAATACTATGAGCAGTTCTTC. Translation gives CASSGIIAPGQQYYEQFF.

The chain couples TRBV27 to TRBJ2-3, with D maybe TRBD1 (5 bases). Germline CDR1 MNHEY, CDR2 SMNVEV (reference sequence). The V end was cut by 2 bases, the J end by 6 bases, with 12 bases between. The CDR3 spans 14 residues. This CDR3 is CASSLTRVGDTQYF. In DNA, the CDR3 is TGTGCCAGCAGTTTAACCAGGGTGGGTGATACGCAGTATTTT.

This clone was counted once. This chain connects TRBV7-2 to TRBJ2-3; perhaps TRBD2 as D (5 bases). The CDR3 spans 14 residues. V gave up 1 base and J gave up 4 bases, with 9 bases separating them. The germline gives CDR1 SGHTA, CDR2 FQGNSA. CDR3 in amino acids: CASSLDPGSDTQYF. The CDR3 coding sequence is TGTGCCAGCAGCTTAGATCCGGGGTCAGATACGCAGTATTTT.

This clone was seen a single time. V is TRBV5-8 and J is TRBJ2-3, with D unclear. V was pared by 5 bases and J by 5 bases, with 21 bases between. Germline-derived CDR1 and CDR2 are SGHTS and YDEGEE. The CDR3 totals 16 residues. The CDR3 reads CASSFPIPPSQDTQYF. CDR3 in DNA: TGTGCCAGCAGTTTCCCCATCCCACCATCACAAGATACGCAGTATTTT.

The chain has TRBV28 and TRBJ1-5, with D possibly TRBD1 on 6 matching bases. This CDR3 is built from 14 residues. Deletions cut 2 bases from V and 6 bases from J, with 11 bases between. The germline V gene encodes CDR1 MDHEN and CDR2 SYDVKM. The CDR3 reads CASSLPGGVQPQHF. The CDR3 DNA follows: TGTGCCAGCAGTTTACCCGGGGGCGTTCAGCCCCAGCATTTT.

V is TRBV13 and J is TRBJ1-5; D possibly corresponds to TRBD1 (6 bases). The CDR3 contains 12 residues. Germline V gene sequence: CDR1 PRHDT, CDR2 FYEKMQ (reference sequence). Trimming removed 4 bases at V and 6 bases at J, with 7 bases between. CDR3 sequence reads: CASSSRGQPQHF. DNA of the CDR3: TGTGCCAGCAGCTCCAGGGGTCAGCCCCAGCATTTT.

The CDR3 loop is CASCAAAQRGEETQYF. In DNA, the CDR3 is TGTGCCAGCTGCGCCGCAGCCCAGCGGGGCGAAGAGACCCAGTACTTC. The rearrangement joins TRBV11-2 to TRBJ2-5; 7 bases align to TRBD2. This CDR3 is 16 amino acids long. J gave up 3 bases and V 8 bases, and 15 bases lay outside the gene matches. Looked up from germline, CDR1 is SGHAT and CDR2 is FQNNGV.

This clone was recorded a few times. The chain has TRBV11-2 and TRBJ2-2; TRBD1 matches 7 bases. The trim removed 5 bases at V and 7 bases at J, leaving 10 bases unmatched. CDR1 and CDR2 from the germline V gene are SGHAT and FQNNGV. The CDR3 runs to 15 residues. Written as DNA, the CDR3 is TGTGCCAGCAGCCAAACAGGGACAGTCAACGGGGAGCTGTTTTTT. Translation: CASSQTGTVNGELFF.

The V and J genes are TRBV5-5 and TRBJ1-4; no firm D call. Germline V gene data show CDR1 as SGHKS and CDR2 as YYEKEE (reference sequence). CDR3 length: 15 amino acids. V gave up 0 bases and J gave up 7 bases, with 13 bases separating them. Written as DNA, the CDR3 is TGTGCCAGCAGCTTGGATGCAGGTCGACGTGAAAAACTGTTTTTT. This sequence encodes CASSLDAGRREKLFF.